The 14 T cell receptor beta chains listed next were all sequenced from one sample in a study of cytomegalovirus exposure and HLA in healthy donors. PCR employed 60 Vbeta and 13 Jbeta primers. Sequenced by immunoSEQ multiplex PCR; TCRdb stores in-frame clones only, minus some. This sample carries approximately 200,000 clones, about four fifths of them seen once, and the ten largest clones take 4.5% to 7.5%. Sequences were obtained from PBMCs. These receptors were collected from a young woman in good health and CMV-seropositive.

The chain recombines TRBV7-8 with TRBJ2-7; TRBD2 aligns across 9 bases. The CDR3 is 15 residues long. Germline CDR1 is SGHVS and CDR2 is FQNEAQ. V lost 1 base to trimming and J lost 2 bases; unmatched junction nucleotides: 3. CDR3 sequence: CASSLGAGGAYEQYF. CDR3 in DNA: TGTGCCAGCAGCTTAGGGGCGGGAGGGGCCTACGAGCAGTACTTC.

This clone was seen only a few times. The chain recombines TRBV7-8 with TRBJ2-7; maybe TRBD1 (6 bases). V gave up 7 bases and J gave up 2 bases, with 21 bases separating them. CDR1 is SGHVS and CDR2 is FQNEAQ in the germline V gene. This CDR3 is built from 16 residues. The CDR3 bases are TGTGCCAGCACCTCAATGGGGGCAGGGCAGACCTACGAGCAGTACTTC. It translates to CASTSMGAGQTYEQYF.

This chain uses TRBV18 with TRBJ2-7, with 8 bases aligning to TRBD1. The CDR3 length is 13 residues. Unmatched junction bases numbered 10, after V lost 11 bases and J lost 4 bases. Germline CDR1 and CDR2: KGHSH and LQKENI. CDR3 residues: CAGNRDRSYEQYF. CDR3 DNA sequence: TGTGCCGGGAACCGGGACAGGAGTTACGAGCAGTACTTC.

The CDR3 spells CASSLAMAVGDTQYF. The CDR3, as DNA: TGCGCCAGCAGCTTGGCAATGGCGGTCGGAGATACGCAGTATTTT. The chain has TRBV5-1 and TRBJ2-3; D gene ambiguous. Trimming left V 0 bases short and J 5 bases short, with 13 bases between. The CDR3 totals 15 residues. Germline assignment: CDR1 SGHRS and CDR2 YFSETQ.

The chain is built from TRBV5-1 and TRBJ2-1, with D perhaps TRBD2 (6 bases). There are 16 residues in the CDR3. Trimming shortened V by 3 bases and J by 6 bases, and 19 bases separated the two germline ends. Germline V CDR1 and CDR2: SGHRS, YFSETQ. The CDR3 nucleotides read TGCGCCAGCAGCTATGGAGGGTCCCCCCTAGGCAATGAGCAGTTCTTC. Translation: CASSYGGSPLGNEQFF.

The chain uses TRBV21-1 and TRBJ2-3; the listed D gene, TRBD2, was not tested against the DNA. TRBV21-1 is a pseudogene locus. This CDR3 region has 16 residues. The CDR3 spells CASSNRTGGVNGTQYF. The CDR3 DNA reads as TGTGCCAGCAGCAATCGGACTGGAGGCGTTAACGGTACGCAGTATTTT.

This rearrangement joins TRBV19 to TRBJ2-3, with 10 positions matching TRBD1. Germline-derived CDR1 and CDR2 are LNHDA and SQIVND (reference sequence). CDR3 size: 15 residues. V shed 4 bases, J shed 4 bases, and the junction held 5 bases outside the gene matches. CDR3 DNA: TGTGCCAGTAGTAGGGGACAGGGGCTATCAGATACGCAGTATTTT. Protein sequence: CASSRGQGLSDTQYF.

The chain joins TRBV9 to TRBJ1-3, with D tentatively TRBD1 (5 bases). Per the germline V gene, CDR1 is SGDLS and CDR2 is YYNGEE. CDR3 length equals 16 residues. V lost 0 bases and J 4 bases, leaving 14 bases between the germline ends. CDR3 amino acids: CASSVGGAWRGNTIYF. The CDR3 DNA reads TGTGCCAGCAGCGTAGGTGGGGCCTGGAGAGGAAACACCATATATTTT.

V usage is TRBV14 and J usage is TRBJ2-3; perhaps TRBD2 as D (7 bases). With 0 bases removed from V and 1 base from J, the gap between germline ends came to 11 bases. Per germline, CDR1 SGHDN and CDR2 FVKESK. The CDR3 covers 16 residues. The CDR3 sequence is CASSQDTGGRTDTQYF. The CDR3 nucleotides are TGTGCCAGCAGCCAAGATACCGGGGGGCGCACAGATACGCAGTATTTT. Drawing the rest from reference TRBV14 and TRBJ2-3, the complete variable domain is EAGVTQFPSHSVIEKGQTVTLRCDPISGHDNLYWYRRVMGKEIKFLLHFVKESKQDESGMPNNRFLAERTGGTYSTLKVQPAELEDSGVYFCASSQDTGGRTDTQYFGPGTRLTVL.

V is TRBV4-1 and J is TRBJ2-3, with 9 positions matching TRBD2. V lost 0 bases to trimming and J lost 6 bases; unmatched junction nucleotides: 7. CDR3 length: 16 amino acids. The V gene's germline CDR1 is MGHRA and CDR2 YSYEKL. As DNA, the CDR3 is TGCGCCAGCAGCCAAGATTTGCGGGGGGGCCCCGATACGCAGTATTTT. Its protein product is CASSQDLRGGPDTQYF.

This chain connects TRBV28 to TRBJ2-5; 8 nucleotides agree with TRBD2. Germline V gene data show CDR1 as MDHEN and CDR2 as SYDVKM. The junction had 6 bases not matched to a gene; V was cut back by 1 base and J by 5 bases. CDR3 length: 15 amino acids. The CDR3 nucleotides read TGTGCCAGCAGTTTATCAGCGGGAGTCGGGGAGACCCAGTACTTC. It translates to CASSLSAGVGETQYF.

The chain has TRBV7-8 and TRBJ1-4; tentative D call: TRBD1 (5 bases). The CDR3 runs 16 residues. V shed 4 bases and J shed 8 bases, with 20 bases lying between them. The germline gives CDR1 SGHVS, CDR2 FQNEAQ. The CDR3 DNA is TGTGCCAGCAGCTCAATGAGCCACGGGGGGGACGAAAAACTGTTTTTT. As protein: CASSSMSHGGDEKLFF.

The chain carries TRBV2 and TRBJ2-3; D remains unclear. Germline V gene sequence: CDR1 SNHLY, CDR2 FYNNEI. The CDR3 loop spans 14 amino acids. V was trimmed by 3 bases and J by 0 bases, leaving 7 bases between them. In DNA, the CDR3 is TGTGCCAGCAGTGAGTTCAGGAGCACAGATACGCAGTATTTT. The encoded protein is CASSEFRSTDTQYF. The variable domain in full, completed from reference TRBV2 and TRBJ2-3, reads EPEVTQTPSHQVTQMGQEVILRCVPISNHLYFYWYRQILGQKVEFLVSFYNNEISEKSEIFDDQFSVERPDGSNFTLKIRSTKLEDSAMYFCASSEFRSTDTQYFGPGTRLTVL.

Here the CDR3 reads CASSINEQFF. The DNA of the CDR3 is TGTGCCAGCAGTATAAATGAGCAGTTCTTC. This chain connects TRBV2 to TRBJ2-1; D gene uncertain. Germline loops: CDR1 SNHLY, CDR2 FYNNEI. Trimming left V 5 bases short and J 7 bases short, with 3 bases between. This CDR3 contains 10 residues.